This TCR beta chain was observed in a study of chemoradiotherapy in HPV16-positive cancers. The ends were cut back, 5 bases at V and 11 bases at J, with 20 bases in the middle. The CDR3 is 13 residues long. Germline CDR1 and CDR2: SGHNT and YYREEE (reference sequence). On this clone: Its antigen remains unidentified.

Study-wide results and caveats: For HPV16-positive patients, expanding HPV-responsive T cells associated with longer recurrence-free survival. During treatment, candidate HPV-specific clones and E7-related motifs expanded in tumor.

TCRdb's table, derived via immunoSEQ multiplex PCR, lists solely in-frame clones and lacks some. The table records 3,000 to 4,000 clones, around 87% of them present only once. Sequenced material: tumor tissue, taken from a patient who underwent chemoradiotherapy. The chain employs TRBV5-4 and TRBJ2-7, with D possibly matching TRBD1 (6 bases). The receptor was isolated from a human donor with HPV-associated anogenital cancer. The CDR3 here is CASRIDRLQKEYF. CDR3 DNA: TGTGCCAGCAGAATCGACAGGCTTCAAAAGGAGTACTTC. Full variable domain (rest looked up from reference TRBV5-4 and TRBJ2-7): ETGVTQSPTHLIKTRGQQVTLRCSSQSGHNTVSWYQQALGQGPQFIFQYYREEENGRGNFPPRFSGLQFPNYSSELNVNALELDDSALYLCASRIDRLQKEYFGPGTRLTVT.